What follows are 21 T cell receptor beta chains derived from one specimen sequenced in a study of spatial heterogeneity in lung cancer. TCRdb re-called the 5' RACE reads with MiXCR, one entry per CDR3 protein. The sample shows approximately 40,000 distinct CDR3 sequences, roughly 13% of them seen only once. Time point meaning: sample taken at primary tumor resection. Whole RNA came from tumor, nontumor lung or frozen PBMC and was sequenced without being sorted. The specimen comprised PBMCs, sampled at surgery. These receptors came from a male donor with early-stage non-small cell lung cancer.

This clonotype was found many times. The CDR3 region is CSVGQAGGYQETQYF. CDR3 nucleotide sequence: TGCAGCGTGGGACAGGCGGGGGGGTACCAAGAGACCCAGTACTTC. This chain joins TRBV29-1 and TRBJ2-5; D might be TRBD2 (9 bases). From germline, CDR1 is SQVTM and CDR2 ANQGSEA. Trimming stripped 6 bases from V and 0 bases from J, with 17 bases between. The CDR3 totals 15 residues.

This clonotype was counted many times. V usage is TRBV29-1 and J usage is TRBJ1-1, with D tentatively TRBD1 (5 bases). CDR3 length: 14 residues. Trimming pared 4 bases from V and 4 bases from J, leaving 16 bases between. Germline CDR1 and CDR2: SQVTM and ANQGSEA. For the CDR3, the DNA is TGCAGCGTTGGGGGGAGCTTTAAAAGCACTGAAGCTTTCTTT. Its protein is CSVGGSFKSTEAFF.

This clonotype has at least ten counts. The genes are TRBV5-1 and TRBJ2-7; TRBD2 aligns across 10 bases. This CDR3 is built from 14 residues. The junction had 6 bases not matched to a gene; V was cut back by 4 bases and J by 5 bases. Per germline, CDR1 SGHRS and CDR2 YFSETQ. The CDR3 nucleotides are TGCGCCAGCAGCGACCCTAGCGGGAGCAACGAGCAGTACTTC. Amino acid sequence: CASSDPSGSNEQYF.

V gene TRBV2 combines with J gene TRBJ2-5, with a tentative D call TRBD1 (6 bases). V was shortened by 5 bases and J by 2 bases, with 6 bases between the two germline ends. This CDR3 has 12 residues. Germline-derived CDR1 and CDR2 are SNHLY and FYNNEI. CDR3 sequence (DNA): TGTGCCAGCAGTCAGGGGCAAGAGACCCAGTACTTC. Protein: CASSQGQETQYF.

V is TRBV5-1 and J is TRBJ2-5, with 8 bases that match TRBD1. The ends lost 4 bases at V and 5 bases at J; junction bases unmatched: 7. Germline V CDR1 and CDR2: SGHRS, YFSETQ. This CDR3 contains 14 residues. The CDR3 loop is CASSMGQVVETQYF. The CDR3 bases are TGCGCCAGCAGCATGGGACAGGTGGTGGAGACCCAGTACTTC.

This clonotype came up a few times. The J gene is TRBJ2-7, the V gene TRBV7-2; D is unclear. CDR3 length: 13 residues. Deletions cut 2 bases from V and 2 bases from J, with 7 bases between. Per germline, CDR1 SGHTA and CDR2 FQGNSA. The DNA for the CDR3 is TGTGCCAGCAGCTTATATTGGACCTACGAGCAGTACTTC. It encodes CASSLYWTYEQYF.

This clonotype has only a few counts. The genes are TRBV29-1 and TRBJ2-1, with 11 bases identical to TRBD2. V shed 4 bases, J shed 7 bases, and the junction held 3 bases outside the gene matches. The CDR3 covers 13 residues. Germline V gene data show CDR1 as SQVTM and CDR2 as ANQGSEA. CDR3 sequence (DNA): TGCAGCGTTGCTAGCGGGGGGCCTAATGAGCAGTTCTTC. The encoded protein is CSVASGGPNEQFF.

The chain links TRBV27 to TRBJ1-1; D is unclear. In germline, CDR1 is MNHEY, CDR2 SMNVEV (reference sequence). V lost 6 bases, J lost 1 base, and 12 bases lay in between. The CDR3 covers 14 residues. As DNA, the CDR3 is TGTGCCAGCAGCTATAGCCGACAGAACACTGAAGCTTTCTTT. It codes for CASSYSRQNTEAFF.

This clonotype was observed a handful of times. The V gene is TRBV7-8, the J gene TRBJ1-5, with D hard to call. CDR3 size: 15 residues. Germline values: CDR1 SGHVS, CDR2 FQNEAQ. V lost 5 bases to trimming and J lost 1 base, with 12 bases between them. For the CDR3, the DNA is TGTGCCAGCAGCCCCGCTCGCCTGAGCAATCAGCCCCAGCATTTT. Translated: CASSPARLSNQPQHF.

This clonotype was recorded a few times. The V call is TRBV2, the J call TRBJ2-7; D may be TRBD1 (6 bases). Germline CDR1 and CDR2: SNHLY and FYNNEI. With 1 base removed from V and 2 bases from J, the gap between germline ends came to 12 bases. This CDR3 comprises 15 residues. This CDR3 reads CASSEGSQGTYEQYF. CDR3 bases: TGTGCCAGCAGTGAAGGGTCACAGGGTACCTACGAGCAGTACTTC.

This clonotype was counted only a few times. The rearrangement joins TRBV28 to TRBJ2-3, with D possibly being TRBD2 (6 bases). The CDR3 runs 15 residues. Germline lookup yields CDR1 MDHEN and CDR2 SYDVKM. V gave up 4 bases and J gave up 2 bases, with 13 bases separating them. The CDR3 nucleotides read TGTGCCAGCAGTTCCCCGGGAGAACCCACAGATACGCAGTATTTT. It is translated as CASSSPGEPTDTQYF.

This clonotype turned up a few times. The J gene is TRBJ2-5, the V gene TRBV2; TRBD2 aligns across 11 bases. Trimming cost V 5 bases and J 4 bases; bases outside gene matches: 15. CDR3 length: 18 residues. Germline assignment: CDR1 SNHLY and CDR2 FYNNEI. CDR3 region: CASSTSSGGNPILETQYF. The CDR3 region has the DNA TGTGCCAGCAGTACATCTAGCGGGGGGAACCCCATCCTAGAGACCCAGTACTTC.

This clonotype was picked up a small number of times. This chain joins TRBV10-2 and TRBJ2-7; no firm D call. The CDR3 extends over 13 amino acids. Looked up from germline, CDR1 is WSHSY and CDR2 is SAAADI. V was pared by 6 bases and J by 0 bases, with 9 bases between. CDR3 DNA sequence: TGCGCCAGCAGGATCCCGAGCTCCTACGAGCAGTACTTC. It yields the protein CASRIPSSYEQYF.

Ten or more counts support this clonotype. The V and J genes are TRBV7-2 and TRBJ1-2; D gene ambiguous. Germline V gene data show CDR1 as SGHTA and CDR2 as FQGNSA. The length of the CDR3 is 15 residues. The V gene lost 1 base and the J gene lost 8 bases, with 17 bases spanning the gap. The CDR3 DNA reads as TGTGCCAGCAGCTTAGATGGCCTGAGAGAAGGAGGCTACACCTTC. It yields the protein CASSLDGLREGGYTF.

The chain has TRBV5-4 and TRBJ1-5; 7 positions match TRBD1. The CDR3 length is 14 residues. The V segment lost 3 bases and the J segment 0 bases; nucleotides outside the gene matches: 0. Germline V CDR1 and CDR2: SGHNT, YYREEE (reference sequence). The CDR3 DNA reads as TGTGCCAGCAGCTGGGACAGTAGCAATCAGCCCCAGCATTTT. This gives the protein CASSWDSSNQPQHF.

This clonotype has a handful of counts. V and J are TRBV29-1 and TRBJ2-7, with D possibly TRBD2 on 6 matching bases. Trimming left V 7 bases short and J 4 bases short, with 17 bases between. The CDR3 length is 13 residues. Germline-derived CDR1 and CDR2 are SQVTM and ANQGSEA. The CDR3 loop is CSGGSGEGYEQYF. Here the CDR3 DNA reads TGCAGCGGGGGGTCGGGAGAAGGATACGAGCAGTACTTC.

With regard to this clonotype: Since a much larger clone is just one base distant, this may be a read error. The chain uses TRBV6-2 or TRBV6-3 and TRBJ2-6; the D gene is possibly TRBD1 (5 bases). Germline loops: CDR1 MNHEY, CDR2 SVGEGT. This CDR3 contains 13 residues. CDR3 protein: CAGRTSGANVLTF. The CDR3, as DNA: TGTGCCGGCAGGACATCTGGGGCCAACGTCCTGACTTTC.

This clonotype was observed a handful of times. The chain has TRBV5-6 and TRBJ2-7; perhaps TRBD1 as D (5 bases). The CDR3 spans 15 residues. The V end lost 6 bases, the J end lost 3 bases, and 19 bases lay between the germline ends. Germline assignment: CDR1 SGHDT and CDR2 YYEEEE. CDR3 DNA: TGTGCCAGCACCACTTCCGCAGGGAACAGCTACGAGCAGTACTTC. Translation: CASTTSAGNSYEQYF.

This clonotype was found a few times. The rearrangement links TRBV18 to TRBJ1-1; TRBD1 is a possible D gene (5 bases). CDR3 length: 16 amino acids. Germline V gives CDR1 KGHSH, CDR2 LQKENI. Trimming pared 2 bases from V and 0 bases from J, leaving 13 bases between. CDR3 in amino acids: CASSPVRTLMNTEAFF. The CDR3 DNA follows: TGTGCCAGCTCACCAGTCAGGACACTTATGAACACTGAAGCTTTCTTT.

This clonotype occurred a few times. The V and J genes are TRBV3-1 and TRBJ1-1; 8 nucleotides align to TRBD1. This CDR3 has 13 amino acids. Germline V gene sequence: CDR1 LGHDT, CDR2 YNNKEL (reference sequence). Trimming at V came to 3 bases and at J to 5 bases, leaving 2 bases not matched to a gene. The CDR3 nucleotides are TGTGCCAGCAGCCATACAGGGGGTACTGAAGCTTTCTTT. Its protein is CASSHTGGTEAFF.

CDR3 sequence (DNA): TGTGCCAGCAGCCCAGAAGGGGCCGGGGAGCTGTTTTTT. This translates into CASSPEGAGELFF. The chain is built from TRBV6-2 or TRBV6-3 and TRBJ2-2; the D gene is possibly TRBD1 (5 bases). V was pared by 6 bases and J by 6 bases, with 11 bases between. Per germline, CDR1 MNHEY and CDR2 SVGEGT. This CDR3 contains 13 residues.